Listed below are T cell receptor beta chains from one sample, sequenced in a study of T cell responses to AZD1222 COVID-19 vaccine. This table comes from immunoSEQ multiplex PCR, and its TCRdb copy is limited to in-frame clones, with some not included. The sample holds about 76,000 clones; around nine tenths are singletons and the top ten take around 4.5%. Sample: peripheral blood, taken on day 0 of MenACWY control vaccination. The receptors originated from an adult in good health. Both conserved end residues are part of each CDR3. D genes are given only for firm matches. Expanded clones are given a class, and other clones once, few, many or no size at all.

- | - | TRBJ1-2 | TRBV9 | CASSPRQGLYGYTF | TGTGCCAGCAGCCCCCGGCAGGGACTCTATGGCTACACCTTC
- | - | TRBJ1-3 | TRBV5-1 | CASSLVTGSGNTIYF | TGCGCCAGCAGCTTGGTGACAGGATCTGGAAACACCATATATTTT
- | - | TRBJ1-1 | TRBV7-9 | CASSPGALEAFF | TGTGCCAGCAGTCCCGGGGCGCTCGAGGCTTTCTTT
- | - | TRBJ2-5 | TRBV27 | CASSSSWSGETQYF | TGTGCCAGCAGTTCGTCCTGGAGTGGCGAGACCCAGTACTTC
- | TRBD2 | TRBJ2-3 | TRBV27 | CASSIEASGRGTDTQYF | TGTGCCAGCTCGATAGAGGCTAGCGGGAGAGGCACAGATACGCAGTATTTT
- | - | TRBJ2-7 | TRBV30 | CAWSTNYEQYF | TGTGCCTGGAGTACCAATTACGAGCAGTACTTC
- | TRBD2 | TRBJ2-5 | TRBV18 | CASLGLAAQETQYF | TGTGCCAGCCTCGGACTAGCGGCCCAAGAGACCCAGTACTTC
- | - | TRBJ2-1 | TRBV5-6 | CASGLGGGPYNEQFF | TGTGCCAGCGGATTAGGGGGAGGGCCCTACAATGAGCAGTTCTTC
- | - | TRBJ1-4 | TRBV25-1 | CASSEYRRADEKLFF | TGTGCCAGCAGTGAATATAGAAGGGCAGATGAAAAACTGTTTTTT
once | TRBD2 | TRBJ2-2 | TRBV4-3 | CASSQESRAGVWPGELFF | TGCGCCAGCAGCCAAGAAAGTCGGGCGGGAGTGTGGCCCGGGGAGCTGTTTTTT
- | - | TRBJ1-1 | TRBV6-5 | CASSYSWGHEAFF | TGTGCCAGCAGTTACTCATGGGGACATGAAGCTTTCTTT
- | - | TRBJ1-4 | TRBV28 | CASAGNRVLGKLFF | TGTGCCAGCGCGGGGAACAGGGTTTTGGGAAAACTGTTTTTT
- | TRBD2 | TRBJ2-1 | TRBV27 | CASSGRAGVTGNEQFF | TGTGCCAGCTCAGGACGAGCGGGAGTAACCGGCAATGAGCAGTTCTTC
- | TRBD2 | TRBJ2-6 | TRBV19 | CASSRTDRTRVLTF | TGTGCCAGTAGTCGAACAGACCGGACTAGGGTCCTGACTTTC
once | - | TRBJ1-1 | TRBV6-5 | CASSYSQANTEAFF | TGTGCCAGCAGTTACTCACAGGCGAACACTGAAGCTTTCTTT
few | TRBD2 | TRBJ2-5 | TRBV2 | CASSGGSVGYF | TGTGCCAGCAGCGGGGGGTCAGTTGGGTACTTC
- | TRBD1 | TRBJ1-4 | TRBV6-2/TRBV6-3 | CASSTGTGNEKLFF | TGTGCCAGCAGTACCGGGACAGGGAACGAAAAACTGTTTTTT
once | - | TRBJ2-3 | TRBV19 | CASSIFPDTQYF | TGTGCCAGTAGTATTTTTCCAGATACGCAGTATTTT
- | - | TRBJ1-2 | TRBV14 | CASSQRQSVGYTF | TGTGCCAGCAGCCAACGCCAATCGGTTGGCTACACCTTC
- | TRBD1 | TRBJ1-1 | TRBV28 | CIHRDRSMNTEAFF | TGCATCCACCGGGACAGGTCCATGAACACTGAAGCTTTCTTT
once | TRBD2 | TRBJ2-7 | TRBV4-2 | CASSQDSSGRASGYEQYF | TGTGCCAGCAGCCAAGATTCCAGCGGGAGGGCCTCGGGCTACGAGCAGTACTTC
- | - | TRBJ2-7 | TRBV28 | CASSRREQYF | TGTGCCAGCAGTCGAAGGGAGCAGTACTTC
- | TRBD1 | TRBJ1-4 | TRBV28 | CASSFLTGGYEKLFF | TGTGCCAGCAGTTTCCTGACAGGGGGCTATGAAAAACTGTTTTTT
- | - | TRBJ1-5 | TRBV28 | CASSLGVKKGNQPQHF | TGTGCCAGCAGTTTAGGGGTCAAGAAGGGAAATCAGCCCCAGCATTTT
- | - | TRBJ1-1 | TRBV4-1 | CASSQVSLGGTEAFF | TGCGCCAGCAGCCAAGTGAGCCTAGGGGGCACTGAAGCTTTCTTT
- | TRBD2 | TRBJ2-7 | TRBV2 | CASSDKERDFYEQYF | TGTGCCAGCAGTGATAAGGAGCGGGATTTCTACGAGCAGTACTTC
few | - | TRBJ1-5 | TRBV27 | CASSPGRGDSNQPQHF | TGTGCCAGCAGTCCAGGACGGGGAGATAGCAATCAGCCCCAGCATTTT
- | - | TRBJ1-1 | TRBV20-1 | CRGRMNTEAFF | TGCAGAGGACGGATGAACACTGAAGCTTTCTTT
few | - | TRBJ1-5 | TRBV9 | CASSVDGGTQPQHF | TGTGCCAGCAGCGTCGATGGGGGCACTCAGCCCCAGCATTTT
- | TRBD1 | TRBJ2-1 | TRBV4-3 | CASSQGPGQGRDNEQFF | TGCGCCAGCAGCCAAGGCCCGGGACAGGGGAGGGACAATGAGCAGTTCTTC
- | TRBD1 | TRBJ2-3 | TRBV28 | CASSLTGGPDTQYF | TGTGCCAGCAGTTTAACAGGGGGCCCAGATACGCAGTATTTT
few | - | TRBJ1-6 | TRBV28 | CASSLRQRNSYNSPLHF | TGTGCCAGCAGTTTAAGACAGCGCAACTCCTATAATTCACCCCTCCACTTT
- | TRBD2 | TRBJ2-3 | TRBV19 | CASSIGGGSPDTQYF | TGTGCCAGTAGTATAGGGGGCGGGAGCCCAGATACGCAGTATTTT
- | - | TRBJ1-3 | TRBV28 | CASSRTPLNTIYF | TGTGCCAGCAGTCGTACGCCCCTTAACACCATATATTTT
- | TRBD1 | TRBJ1-2 | TRBV10-3 | CAISDSAGGPGYTF | TGTGCCATCAGTGATTCGGCAGGGGGTCCTGGCTACACCTTC
- | - | TRBJ2-5 | TRBV11-2 | CASSLVGAKTQYF | TGTGCCAGCAGCTTAGTGGGGGCGAAGACCCAGTACTTC
- | - | TRBJ1-5 | TRBV6-2/TRBV6-3 | CASSYSIKGLSNQPQHF | TGTGCCAGCAGTTACTCGATAAAGGGCCTGAGCAATCAGCCCCAGCATTTT
- | - | TRBJ2-7 | TRBV6-5 | CASSYSRTTSSYEQYF | TGTGCCAGCAGTTACTCCCGCACAACGAGCTCCTACGAGCAGTACTTC
- | - | TRBJ1-5 | TRBV10-1 | CASRGRIHQPQHF | TGCGCCAGCAGGGGGCGTATTCATCAGCCCCAGCATTTT
- | - | TRBJ1-4 | TRBV5-1 | CASSLRGSGEKLFF | TGCGCCAGCAGCTTGAGAGGGAGCGGTGAAAAACTGTTTTTT
once | - | TRBJ2-1 | TRBV6-2/TRBV6-3 | CASSLERPEGTNEQFF | TGTGCCAGCAGTTTAGAGCGGCCCGAGGGAACCAATGAGCAGTTCTTC
- | - | TRBJ2-7 | TRBV27 | CASSSGPAYEQYF | TGTGCCAGCAGTTCAGGTCCTGCCTACGAGCAGTACTTC
- | - | TRBJ2-5 | TRBV6-2/TRBV6-3 | CASSYPYPRQSPQETQYF | TGTGCCAGCAGTTACCCCTACCCCCGGCAGTCTCCCCAAGAGACCCAGTACTTC
- | - | TRBJ1-5 | TRBV24-1 | CATQRGNQPQHF | TGTGCCACCCAGAGGGGAAATCAGCCCCAGCATTTT
- | - | TRBJ1-1 | TRBV18 | CASSAAGTVVEAFF | TGTGCCAGCTCGGCTGCCGGGACGGTGGTTGAAGCTTTCTTT
- | TRBD2 | TRBJ2-1 | TRBV7-8 | CASSPRSGAYNEQFF | TGTGCCAGCAGCCCTAGAAGCGGGGCCTACAATGAGCAGTTCTTC
- | - | TRBJ2-6 | TRBV28 | CASSPRRAGANVLTF | TGTGCCAGCAGCCCCCGGAGGGCTGGGGCCAACGTCCTGACTTTC
- | TRBD1 | TRBJ2-7 | TRBV7-2 | CASSLADRGLHEQYF | TGTGCCAGCAGCTTAGCGGACAGGGGGCTCCACGAGCAGTACTTC
few | TRBD1 | TRBJ1-4 | TRBV28 | CASRETGLGEKLFF | TGTGCCAGCAGGGAGACAGGGCTTGGTGAAAAACTGTTTTTT
- | - | TRBJ2-6 | TRBV9 | CASSVVWQGLSGANVLTF | TGTGCCAGCAGCGTAGTGTGGCAGGGACTCTCTGGGGCCAACGTCCTGACTTTC
once | - | TRBJ1-5 | TRBV27 | CASSLRPLTDRNQPQHF | TGTGCCAGCAGTTTGCGGCCCCTGACAGACCGGAATCAGCCCCAGCATTTT
- | - | TRBJ1-5 | TRBV19 | CASSITGGALSNQPQHF | TGTGCCAGTAGTATTACCGGGGGGGCCCTTAGCAATCAGCCCCAGCATTTT
- | - | TRBJ2-1 | TRBV7-3 | CASSPSVSNNEQFF | TGTGCCAGCAGCCCATCGGTGTCTAACAATGAGCAGTTCTTC
- | TRBD2 | TRBJ2-2 | TRBV19 | CASSIDGRLGELFF | TGTGCCAGTAGTATTGACGGGAGGTTGGGGGAGCTGTTTTTT
- | TRBD1 | TRBJ1-5 | TRBV18 | CASSPTGADQPQHF | TGTGCCAGCTCACCGACAGGGGCCGATCAGCCCCAGCATTTT
few | TRBD1 | TRBJ1-6 | TRBV14 | CASSPQGIGSPLHF | TGTGCCAGCAGCCCACAGGGGATTGGTTCACCCCTCCACTTT
once | - | TRBJ1-3 | TRBV7-8 | CASSLDRARNTIYF | TGTGCCAGCAGCCTGGACAGAGCCCGAAACACCATATATTTT
- | - | TRBJ1-6 | TRBV5-1 | CASSLVQDSPLHF | TGCGCCAGCAGCTTGGTTCAGGACTCACCCCTCCACTTT
once | TRBD2 | TRBJ2-1 | TRBV7-2 | CASSFGTAMSGGKQFF | TGTGCCAGCAGCTTTGGGACTGCCATGAGCGGGGGGAAGCAGTTCTTC
- | - | TRBJ1-2 | TRBV19 | CATLPTPWASLYGYTF | TGTGCCACCCTGCCAACGCCATGGGCGTCGTTGTATGGCTACACCTTC